The 20 T cell receptor beta chains reported below all come from one sample, sequenced in a study of T cell responses to AZD1222 COVID-19 vaccine. Some clones are missing from TCRdb's copy, which holds only in-frame ones; the method was immunoSEQ multiplex PCR. The sample has some 120,000 clones, roughly nine tenths seen once. The sample was peripheral blood, taken on day 0 of AZD1222 vaccination. The receptors here all came from an adult in good health.

This clone appeared a single time. This chain joins TRBV6-4 and TRBJ2-1; TRBD2 matches 9 bases. Trimming took 0 bases from V and 9 from J; bases not matched to a gene: 9. Per the germline V gene, CDR1 is MRHNA and CDR2 is SNTAGT. The CDR3 loop spans 16 amino acids. CDR3 nucleotide sequence: TGTGCCAGCAGTGACTCGAGTCTAAGGCGGGGGGGTGAGCAGTTCTTC. Protein sequence: CASSDSSLRRGGEQFF.

The CDR3 spells CATRVLKDYGYTF. The CDR3 DNA reads TGTGCCACTCGGGTCCTCAAAGACTATGGCTACACCTTC. The V and J genes are TRBV12-3 or TRBV12-4 and TRBJ1-2; D unresolved. The CDR3 has 13 amino acids. Deletions cut 10 bases from V and 3 bases from J, with 15 bases between.

V gene TRBV28 combines with J gene TRBJ1-5; possibly TRBD1 for D (5 bases). CDR3 size: 15 residues. The germline V gene encodes CDR1 MDHEN and CDR2 SYDVKM. The V end lost 4 bases, the J end lost 2 bases, and 12 bases lay between the germline ends. CDR3 DNA: TGTGCCAGCAGTTCATACGACAGAGGCAATCAGCCCCAGCATTTT. Translated, it gives CASSSYDRGNQPQHF.

The chain recombines TRBV7-9 with TRBJ1-1; tentative D call: TRBD1 (5 bases). Trimming cost V 7 bases and J 4 bases, with 19 bases left between them. The CDR3 has 15 amino acids. Germline V CDR1 and CDR2: SEHNR, FQNEAQ (reference sequence). DNA for the CDR3: TGTGCCAGCAAGGCCGGGACTGGGTCGGCCACTGAAGCTTTCTTT. Its translation is CASKAGTGSATEAFF.

The chain couples TRBV19 to TRBJ2-3; D might be TRBD1 (5 bases). CDR3 length equals 10 residues. CDR1 is LNHDA, CDR2 SQIVND, per germline (reference sequence). Trimming stripped 8 bases from V and 10 bases from J, with 10 bases between. The CDR3 DNA reads TGTGCCAGTGGAACAGGTTCGCAGTATTTT. It translates to CASGTGSQYF.

Within the sample, this clone is medium-sized. The rearrangement joins TRBV28 to TRBJ1-2; no reliable D call. V lost 10 bases and J lost 7, with 13 bases in between. Germline V gene data show CDR1 as MDHEN and CDR2 as SYDVKM. The CDR3 sequence is 11 residues long. The chain's CDR3 is CATISPLGYTF. The CDR3 coding sequence is TGTGCCACTATTTCACCCCTTGGCTACACCTTC.

This rearrangement joins TRBV11-2 to TRBJ1-1; D perhaps matches TRBD1 (5 bases). Germline CDR1 SGHAT, CDR2 FQNNGV. V gave up 4 bases and J gave up 1 base, with 10 bases separating them. This CDR3 has 14 amino acids. The CDR3 is CASSSRQQNTEAFF. The DNA for the CDR3 is TGTGCCAGCAGCTCCCGACAGCAGAACACTGAAGCTTTCTTT.

The chain recombines TRBV28 with TRBJ1-4; possible D gene TRBD1, 5 bases. The CDR3 sequence is 13 residues long. CDR1 is MDHEN and CDR2 is SYDVKM in the germline V gene. CDR3 nucleotides: TGTGTCACTTCCGCGGGGGCTAATGAAAAACTGTTTTTT. Translating it yields CVTSAGANEKLFF.

The CDR3 DNA reads TGTGCCAGCTCACTTGGACAGGGAAGGATGTCTGGAAACACCATATATTTT. This codes for CASSLGQGRMSGNTIYF. The J gene is TRBJ1-3, the V gene TRBV18; 8 bases map to TRBD1. The CDR3 contains 17 residues. CDR1 is KGHSH, CDR2 LQKENI, per germline. V dropped 4 bases and J dropped 1; count of bases not matched to a gene: 9.

This clone showed up just a few times. The CDR3 sequence is CATSVGTGAAFF. The CDR3 DNA sequence: TGTGCCACCAGTGTCGGGACAGGGGCGGCTTTCTTT. V is TRBV24-1 and J is TRBJ1-1; 10 bases are shared with TRBD1. The germline V gene has CDR1 KGHDR and CDR2 SFDVKD. The CDR3 has 12 residues. V trimming: 5 bases; J trimming: 11 bases; junction bases outside the gene matches: 4.

This clone was detected a few times. V and J are TRBV4-2 and TRBJ2-2; the D gene is possibly TRBD1 (6 bases). This CDR3 comprises 16 residues. The germline V and J ends were trimmed by 0 bases and 4 bases, with 12 bases remaining between them. CDR1 and CDR2 from the germline V gene are LGHNA and YNFKEQ. The CDR3 DNA is TGTGCCAGCAGCCAAGATATGGGGGCGCGCACCGGGGAGCTGTTTTTT. Amino acid sequence: CASSQDMGARTGELFF.

The chain has TRBV19 and TRBJ1-5; no definite D call. The germline V and J ends were trimmed by 7 bases and 1 base, with 8 bases remaining between them. The CDR3 sequence is 13 residues long. The germline gives CDR1 LNHDA, CDR2 SQIVND (reference sequence). The CDR3 nucleotides read TGTGCCAGTAAGGGTCGGAGCAATCAGCCCCAGCATTTT. This translates into CASKGRSNQPQHF. Based on the CDR3 plus reference TRBV19 and TRBJ1-5, the full variable domain is DGGITQSPKYLFRKEGQNVTLSCEQNLNHDAMYWYRQDPGQGLRLIYYSQIVNDFQKGDIAEGYSVSREKKESFPLTVTSAQKNPTAFYLCASKGRSNQPQHFGDGTRLSIL.

This rearrangement joins TRBV28 to TRBJ1-2; 8 bases are a match to TRBD1. This CDR3 region has 16 residues. After removal of 6 bases from V and 4 bases from J, the junction contained 13 bases not matched to a gene. Looked up from germline, CDR1 is MDHEN and CDR2 is SYDVKM. CDR3 nucleotide sequence: TGTGCCAGCAGCTTGTCGGGGACAGGCATTTCCTATGGCTACACCTTC. It translates to CASSLSGTGISYGYTF.

This chain connects TRBV7-2 to TRBJ1-5; tentative D call: TRBD1 (5 bases). Trimming pared 2 bases from V and 7 bases from J, leaving 9 bases between. Germline V gene sequence: CDR1 SGHTA, CDR2 FQGNSA. This CDR3 region has 13 residues. The CDR3 DNA follows: TGTGCCAGCAGCTTAAGGGGTAAGCAGCCCCAGCATTTT. It codes for CASSLRGKQPQHF.

The chain joins TRBV3-1 (or the pseudogene TRBV3-2) to TRBJ1-1, with no clear D. This CDR3 is built from 14 residues. Trimming pared 1 base from V and 3 bases from J, leaving 9 bases between. Germline CDR1 LGHDT, CDR2 YNNKEL (reference sequence). The CDR3 sequence: CASSQGPIYTEAFF. CDR3 in DNA: TGTGCCAGCAGCCAAGGCCCAATTTACACTGAAGCTTTCTTT.

V and J are TRBV5-6 and TRBJ2-2, with D tentatively TRBD1 (6 bases). Germline CDR1 and CDR2: SGHDT and YYEEEE. CDR3 length equals 16 residues. V was trimmed by 3 bases and J by 3 bases, leaving 15 bases between them. CDR3 sequence reads: CASSSQEDSYTGELFF. The DNA of the CDR3 is TGTGCCAGCAGCTCCCAAGAGGACAGCTACACCGGGGAGCTGTTTTTT.

J is TRBJ2-3 and V is TRBV5-1; D is ambiguous. The CDR3 consists of 15 residues. Per the germline V gene, CDR1 is SGHRS and CDR2 is YFSETQ. Trimming cost V 3 bases and J 0 bases, with 11 bases left between them. The CDR3 nucleotides are TGCGCCAGCAGCTCGGACGGCACTAGCACAGATACGCAGTATTTT. This codes for CASSSDGTSTDTQYF.

The CDR3 region is CASSRLAGVGETQYF. For the CDR3, the DNA is TGTGCCAGCAGCCGACTAGCGGGTGTAGGCGAGACCCAGTACTTC. The chain links TRBV3-1 (or the pseudogene TRBV3-2) to TRBJ2-5; 10 positions agree with TRBD2. The V gene end was trimmed by 4 bases and the J gene end by 5 bases; junction bases not matched to a gene: 7. The CDR3 contains 15 residues. Germline loops: CDR1 LGHDT, CDR2 YNNKEL (reference sequence).

The chain recombines TRBV11-1 with TRBJ1-2; D is unclear. The germline V gene has CDR1 SGHAT and CDR2 FQDESV (reference sequence). The V end was cut by 9 bases, the J end by 4 bases, with 12 bases between. CDR3 length equals 12 residues. CDR3 loop: CASRGISYGYTF. DNA for the CDR3: TGTGCCAGTCGAGGCATTTCCTATGGCTACACCTTC.

This clone turned up a few times. This CDR3 reads CASSRGYNYRDNSEAFF. Here the CDR3 DNA reads TGCGCCAGCAGCCGGGGTTATAATTACAGGGACAACTCCGAAGCTTTCTTT. J is TRBJ1-1 and V is TRBV4-1, with D possibly being TRBD1 (6 bases). Germline CDR1 and CDR2: MGHRA and YSYEKL. Between the trimmed V and J ends, which lost 4 bases and 8 bases, there was a span of 26 bases. This CDR3 is 17 amino acids long.